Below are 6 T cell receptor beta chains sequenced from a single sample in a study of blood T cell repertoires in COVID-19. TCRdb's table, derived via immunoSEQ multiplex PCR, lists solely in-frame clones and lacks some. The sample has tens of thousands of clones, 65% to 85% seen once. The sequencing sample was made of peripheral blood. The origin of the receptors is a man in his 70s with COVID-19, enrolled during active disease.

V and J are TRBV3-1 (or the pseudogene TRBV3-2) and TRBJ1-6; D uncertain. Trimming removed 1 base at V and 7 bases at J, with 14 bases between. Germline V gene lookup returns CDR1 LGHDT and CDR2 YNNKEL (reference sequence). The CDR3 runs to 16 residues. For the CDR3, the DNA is TGTGCCAGCAGCCAAGTCAACAGAATCATAAATTCACCCCTCCACTTT. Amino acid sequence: CASSQVNRIINSPLHF.

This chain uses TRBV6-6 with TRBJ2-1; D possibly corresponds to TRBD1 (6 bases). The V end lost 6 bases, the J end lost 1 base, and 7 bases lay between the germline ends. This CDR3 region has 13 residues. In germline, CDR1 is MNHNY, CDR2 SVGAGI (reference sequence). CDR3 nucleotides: TGTGCCAGCAGACAGGGTTCCTACAATGAGCAGTTCTTC. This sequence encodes CASRQGSYNEQFF.

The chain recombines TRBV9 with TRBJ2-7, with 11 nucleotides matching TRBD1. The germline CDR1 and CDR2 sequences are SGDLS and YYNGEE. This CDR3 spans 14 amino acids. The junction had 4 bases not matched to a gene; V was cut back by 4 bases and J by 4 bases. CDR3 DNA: TGTGCCAGCAGCCCGGACAGGGGGCCTTACGAGCAGTACTTC. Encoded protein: CASSPDRGPYEQYF. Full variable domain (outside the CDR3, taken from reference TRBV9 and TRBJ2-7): DSGVTQTPKHLITATGQRVTLRCSPRSGDLSVYWYQQSLDQGLQFLIQYYNGEERAKGNILERFSAQQFPDLHSELNLSSLELGDSALYFCASSPDRGPYEQYFGPGTRLTVT.

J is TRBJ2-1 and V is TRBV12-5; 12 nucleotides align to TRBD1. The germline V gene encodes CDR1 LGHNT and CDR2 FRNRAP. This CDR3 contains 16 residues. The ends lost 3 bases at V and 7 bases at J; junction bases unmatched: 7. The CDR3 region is CASGFDRDRGRNEQFF. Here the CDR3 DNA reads TGTGCTAGTGGTTTCGACAGGGACAGGGGGCGGAATGAGCAGTTCTTC.

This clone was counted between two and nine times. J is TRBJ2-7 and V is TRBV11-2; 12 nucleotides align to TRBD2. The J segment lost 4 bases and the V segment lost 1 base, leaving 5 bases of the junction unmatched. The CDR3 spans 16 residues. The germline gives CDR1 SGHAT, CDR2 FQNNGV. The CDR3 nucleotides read TGTGCCAGCAGCTTAGCTGCTAGCGGGAGGGCATACGAGCAGTACTTC. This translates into CASSLAASGRAYEQYF. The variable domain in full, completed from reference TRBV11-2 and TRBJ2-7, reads EAGVAQSPRYKIIEKRQSVAFWCNPISGHATLYWYQQILGQGPKLLIQFQNNGVVDDSQLPKDRFSAERLKGVDSTLKIQPAKLEDSAVYLCASSLAASGRAYEQYFGPGTRLTVT.

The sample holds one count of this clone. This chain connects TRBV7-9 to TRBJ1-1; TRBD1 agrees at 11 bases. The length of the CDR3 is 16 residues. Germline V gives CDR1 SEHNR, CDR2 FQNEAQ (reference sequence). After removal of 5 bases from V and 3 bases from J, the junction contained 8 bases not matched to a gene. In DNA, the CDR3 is TGTGCCAGCAGCGTTGGACAGGGGGCCGGATACACTGAAGCTTTCTTT. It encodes CASSVGQGAGYTEAFF. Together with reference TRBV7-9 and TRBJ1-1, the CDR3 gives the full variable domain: DTGVSQNPRHKITKRGQNVTFRCDPISEHNRLYWYRQTLGQGPEFLTYFQNEAQLEKSRLLSDRFSAERPKGSFSTLEIQRTEQGDSAMYLCASSVGQGAGYTEAFFGQGTRLTVV.